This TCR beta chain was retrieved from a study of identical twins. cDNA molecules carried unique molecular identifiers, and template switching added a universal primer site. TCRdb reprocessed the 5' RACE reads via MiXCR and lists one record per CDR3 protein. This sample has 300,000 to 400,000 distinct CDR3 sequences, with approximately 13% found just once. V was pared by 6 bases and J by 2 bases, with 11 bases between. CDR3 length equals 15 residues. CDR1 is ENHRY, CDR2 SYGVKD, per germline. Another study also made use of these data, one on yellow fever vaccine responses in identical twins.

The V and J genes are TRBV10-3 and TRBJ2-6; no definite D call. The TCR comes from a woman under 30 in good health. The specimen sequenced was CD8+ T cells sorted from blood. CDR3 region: CAISPDRAGANVLTF. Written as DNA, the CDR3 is TGTGCCATCAGCCCCGATCGGGCTGGGGCCAACGTCCTGACTTTC.